This T cell receptor beta chain was found in a study of cytomegalovirus exposure and HLA in healthy donors. Study outcomes and limitations: High sensitivity and specificity were reportedly achieved when the classifier diagnosed cytomegalovirus status. The study found most TCR sequences rare, yet found some public TCRs in many donors.

While the first cohort had some 700 subjects, the donors belonged to the separate validation cohort of more than 95 subjects. Here immunoSEQ multiplex PCR was the method, and the copy in TCRdb shows in-frame clones only, minus some. The sample lists roughly 150,000 clones, 85% occurring once. CDR1 and CDR2 from the germline V gene are MNHEY and SVGAGI. The CDR3 is 16 amino acids. V was cut by 4 bases and J by 7 bases, with 23 bases left in between. About this clone itself: What it recognizes is unknown.

Sequencing was done on a sample of PBMCs. The chain links TRBV6-5 to TRBJ2-7, with D possibly matching TRBD1 (6 bases). This TCR came from a man aged 25-40 years in good health and CMV-seropositive. The CDR3 spells CASSLLGAGEGGEQYF. The DNA for the CDR3 is TGTGCCAGCAGTTTACTGGGAGCAGGGGAAGGTGGGGAGCAGTACTTC.